This paragraph reports one TCR beta chain. The clone's antigen remains unknown. Nothing much larger sits one base from this clone, and base qualities are not available. TCRbeta CDR3 regions were amplified from genomic DNA by means of the immunoSEQ Assay, a bias-controlled multiplex PCR. As for the original processing: The number of nucleated cells in each sample was estimated by amplification of reference gene primers within the assay. Sequence reads were collapsed and filtered to measure the absolute abundance of every unique TCRbeta CDR3 rearrangement. For each sample, productive Simpson clonality was calculated as the square root of Simpson's diversity index over productive rearrangements. TCRdb re-hosts the immuneACCESS table, in-frame sequences only. Its copies lack some clones; in the studies checked, an unresolved V gene accounts for under half of them, and the cause for the rest is not known. The V and J calls and clone size come from that table; D and trimming were worked out from the DNA. The sample table holds about 270,000 clones, of which roughly 79% were seen once. The top ten constitute 2.5% to 3% of the sample.

The data were taken from a study of blood T cell repertoires in COVID-19 (dated by TCRdb to the early 2020s). For the wider study: Samples covering the acute and convalescent phases of COVID-19 were provided by collaborators in the United States, Italy and Spain. The sample metadata nearly always contained a de-identified subject ID, COVID-19 status, age in years and sex. The prospective study material was composed of cDNA or gDNA derived from T cells, B-cell-depleted T cells, or PBMCs. Where available, HLA class I and class II types were taken from metadata supplied by the sample provider and were not determined by assay-based typing. The repertoires were released in a freely available public database intended as a resource for research on the immune response to SARS-CoV-2. Deeply sampled blood TCRbeta repertoires from subjects exposed to, actively infected with, or recovered from COVID-19 were included in the dataset. The samples were drawn from two sources: the first 160 participants of the ongoing ImmuneRACE study, and 950 to 1,500 subjects contributed by 6 global collaborators.

Whole blood was collected in K2EDTA tubes by collaborating institutions according to the institutions' own protocols. Collaborator samples were shipped for TCRbeta analysis as frozen whole blood, isolated PBMCs, or DNA extracted from either sample type. The junction carries 12 bases between V and J, which are trimmed by 1 base and 8 bases respectively. The CDR3 runs 14 residues from the cysteine to the phenylalanine. Solely the CDR3 DNA is kept, with 42 bases framed from the first base. The germline V gene supplies CDR1 SGHVS and CDR2 FNYEAQ. What the work shows at the level of the full study, not this receptor alone: How much clinical and demographic metadata was included differed by source and by participant, and the metadata was provided uncurated.

The TCR originated in a woman aged 60 to 75 with active or convalescent COVID-19. Sequenced material: peripheral blood. The chain employs TRBV7-6 and TRBJ1-3, with no confident D gene call. Here is the DNA: TGTGCCAGCAGCTTAGGGGGATCCGGGGACACCATATATTTT. It is translated as CASSLGGSGDTIYF.